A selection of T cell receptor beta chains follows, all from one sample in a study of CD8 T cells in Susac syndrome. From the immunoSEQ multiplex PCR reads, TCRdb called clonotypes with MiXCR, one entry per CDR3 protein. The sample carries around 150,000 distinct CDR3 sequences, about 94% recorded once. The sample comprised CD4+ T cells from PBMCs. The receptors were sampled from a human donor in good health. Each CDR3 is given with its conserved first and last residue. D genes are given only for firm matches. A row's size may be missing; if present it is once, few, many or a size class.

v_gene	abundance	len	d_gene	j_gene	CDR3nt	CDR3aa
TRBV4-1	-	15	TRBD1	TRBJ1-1	TGCGCCAGCAGCCAAGTTGGGACAGGGAACACTGAAGCTTTCTTT	CASSQVGTGNTEAFF
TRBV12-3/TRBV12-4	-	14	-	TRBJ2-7	TGTGCCAGCAGTTCCACAGCAGACTCCTACGAGCAGTACTTC	CASSSTADSYEQYF
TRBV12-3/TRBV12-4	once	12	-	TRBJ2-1	TGTGCCAGCAGCCGGGCCGGGAATGAGCAGTTCTTC	CASSRAGNEQFF
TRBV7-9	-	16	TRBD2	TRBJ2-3	TGTGCCAGCAGCTCGACTAGCGGGGGGGCAGCAGATACGCAGTATTTT	CASSSTSGGAADTQYF
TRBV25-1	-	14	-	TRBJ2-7	TGTGCCAGCAGGGGGCAGGGGGGATCCTACGAGCAGTACTTC	CASRGQGGSYEQYF
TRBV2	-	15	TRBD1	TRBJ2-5	TGTGCCAGCAGTCCCAGGGGACAGGTGGCGGAGACCCAGTACTTC	CASSPRGQVAETQYF
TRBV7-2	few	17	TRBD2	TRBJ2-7	TGTGCCAGCAGCTTAGGAGGTAGCGGGGGGACCCCCTACGAGCAGTACTTC	CASSLGGSGGTPYEQYF
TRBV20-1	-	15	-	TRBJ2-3	TGCAGTGCTAGTGTCCCGACCTTACCCCCAGATACGCAGTATTTT	CSASVPTLPPDTQYF
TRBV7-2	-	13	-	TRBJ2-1	TGTGCCAGCAGCCCGACGGCGGACCATGAGCAGTTCTTC	CASSPTADHEQFF
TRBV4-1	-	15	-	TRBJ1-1	TGCGCCAGCAGCCAATGGGGGCGGATGAACACTGAAGCTTTCTTT	CASSQWGRMNTEAFF
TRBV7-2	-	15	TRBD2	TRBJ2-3	TGTGCCAGCAGCTTAGTAGCGGGACGCACAGATACGCAGTATTTT	CASSLVAGRTDTQYF
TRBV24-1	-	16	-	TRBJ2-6	TGTGCCACCAGTGATTCCACAGTGGCTGGGGCCAACGTCCTGACTTTC	CATSDSTVAGANVLTF
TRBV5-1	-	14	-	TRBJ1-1	TGCGCCAGCAGCCTGGGTAGCTGGGACACTGAAGCTTTCTTT	CASSLGSWDTEAFF
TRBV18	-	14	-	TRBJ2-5	TGTGCCAGCTCACCACCGGCAGGGCCGGAGACCCAGTACTTC	CASSPPAGPETQYF
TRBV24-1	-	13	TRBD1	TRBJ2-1	TGTGCCACCGCCCCGGGACAGGGTAATGAGCAGTTCTTC	CATAPGQGNEQFF
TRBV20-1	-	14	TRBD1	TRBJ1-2	TGCAGTGCTAGCCGGACAGGGTCCAACTATGGCTACACCTTC	CSASRTGSNYGYTF